What follows are 8 T cell receptor beta chains derived from one specimen sequenced in a study of spatial heterogeneity in lung cancer (dated by TCRdb to the late 2010s). The time point label, read with the paper, signifies: blood at routine non-recurrence follow-up after resection. Preparation of the library involved 5' RACE. The data were produced on a NextSeq 500. TCRdb trimmed the raw reads at Q25, called clones with MiXCR and kept productive beta chains. Every entry covers one CDR3 protein and lists the most common genes and DNA from its rows. The sample profile shows fewer than 45,000 distinct CDR3 sequences; roughly 10% of them were found once. The leading ten clones occupy 15% to 20% of the sample. The input for sequencing was PBMCs, taken at follow-up. Receptor source: a female donor with early-stage non-small cell lung cancer.

By its share, this clonotype is hyperexpanded. This chain connects TRBV7-9 to TRBJ2-7; 9 nucleotides align to TRBD1. CDR1 is SEHNR and CDR2 is FQNEAQ in the germline V gene (reference sequence). V shed 5 bases, J shed 4 bases, and the junction held 9 bases outside the gene matches. The length of the CDR3 is 15 residues. The CDR3 DNA is TGTGCCAGCAGCCTAACCGGGACAGGGCCTTACGAGCAGTACTTC. It is translated as CASSLTGTGPYEQYF.

This clonotype was picked up many times. CDR3 loop: CASSPKEGPYNEQFF. The CDR3 DNA is TGTGCCAGCAGCCCCAAAGAGGGACCCTACAATGAGCAGTTCTTC. The chain is built from TRBV9 and TRBJ2-1; D may match TRBD1 or TRBD2 (5 bases each). The ends were cut back, 4 bases at V and 2 bases at J, with 13 bases in the middle. The CDR3 is 15 amino acids. Germline loops: CDR1 SGDLS, CDR2 YYNGEE.

This clonotype was observed at least ten times. The CDR3 sequence is CASSKASAGAGQETQYF. The CDR3 DNA reads as TGTGCCAGCAGCAAAGCGAGCGCGGGGGCAGGCCAAGAGACCCAGTACTTC. This sequence joins TRBV21-1 and TRBJ2-5; the D segment call TRBD1 is taken from the table without a DNA check. TRBV21-1 is a known pseudogene. The CDR3 extends over 17 amino acids.

This clonotype was counted many times. This chain uses TRBV20-1 with TRBJ1-1, with TRBD1 matching over 8 bases. CDR3 size: 14 residues. The junction had 5 bases not matched to a gene; V was cut back by 5 bases and J by 0 bases. Germline lookup yields CDR1 DFQATT and CDR2 SNEGSKA (reference sequence). CDR3 region: CSAAQTGVNTEAFF. In nucleotides, the CDR3 is TGCAGTGCTGCCCAGACAGGGGTGAACACTGAAGCTTTCTTT.

This clonotype was picked up many times. The chain carries TRBV6-6 and TRBJ1-1; D not certain. The CDR3 has 13 amino acids. CDR1 is MNHNY, CDR2 SVGAGI, per germline (reference sequence). V was pared by 6 bases and J by 0 bases, with 8 bases between. The CDR3 region has the DNA TGTGCCAGCAGATCGCCCTTGAACACTGAAGCTTTCTTT. Its protein is CASRSPLNTEAFF.

A few counts support this clonotype. V and J are TRBV2 and TRBJ1-1, with 9 bases that match TRBD1. V dropped 6 bases and J dropped 4; count of bases not matched to a gene: 6. Per germline, CDR1 SNHLY and CDR2 FYNNEI. The CDR3 extends over 14 amino acids. This CDR3 is CASSQQGAVTEAFF. CDR3 in DNA: TGTGCCAGCAGCCAACAGGGGGCGGTCACTGAAGCTTTCTTT. The entire variable domain, with the rest obtained from reference TRBV2 and TRBJ1-1, is as follows: EPEVTQTPSHQVTQMGQEVILRCVPISNHLYFYWYRQILGQKVEFLVSFYNNEISEKSEIFDDQFSVERPDGSNFTLKIRSTKLEDSAMYFCASSQQGAVTEAFFGQGTRLTVV.

This clonotype has a count of ten or more. This chain links TRBV11-2 with TRBJ2-5; 9 bases align to TRBD2. The CDR3 sequence is 13 residues long. With V trimmed by 8 bases and J by 4 bases, 5 bases remained unmatched. CDR1 SGHAT and CDR2 FQNNGV come from the germline V gene. The CDR3 DNA sequence: TGTGCCAGCGGCGGGGGGGCCGGAGAGACCCAGTACTTC. Its translation is CASGGGAGETQYF.

The V call is TRBV5-1, the J call TRBJ1-6; D is perhaps TRBD1 (5 bases). Deletions cut 5 bases from V and 9 bases from J, with 21 bases between. The germline CDR1 and CDR2 sequences are SGHRS and YFSETQ. The CDR3 spans 16 residues. CDR3 region: CASSLRRGGGGSPLHF. In DNA, the CDR3 is TGCGCCAGCAGTCTCAGGCGTGGGGGTGGAGGTTCACCCCTCCACTTT.